A single sample is the source of the 5 T cell receptor beta chains below, sequenced in a study of blood T cell repertoires in COVID-19. Sequenced by immunoSEQ multiplex PCR; TCRdb stores in-frame clones only, minus some. The sample includes 45,000 to 55,000 clones, 84% of them seen just once. Sequences were obtained from peripheral blood. All receptors derive from a man over 45 with acute or convalescent COVID-19.

The J gene is TRBJ2-1, the V gene TRBV29-1, with D unresolved. Germline V gene lookup returns CDR1 SQVTM and CDR2 ANQGSEA. The CDR3 is made up of 16 amino acids. Trimming stripped 1 base from V and 0 bases from J, with 13 bases between. CDR3 sequence: CSVEGLTDSSYNEQFF. CDR3 bases: TGCAGCGTTGAAGGTCTCACAGATAGCTCCTACAATGAGCAGTTCTTC.

This CDR3 reads CASSSRGTGQGRSGNTIYF. Written as DNA, the CDR3 is TGTGCCAGCAGCTCCCGTGGAACGGGACAGGGGCGCTCTGGAAACACCATATATTTT. The V and J genes are TRBV7-6 and TRBJ1-3; TRBD1 matches at 10 bases. CDR1 and CDR2 (germline): SGHVS, FNYEAQ. The V segment lost 4 bases and the J segment 0 bases; nucleotides outside the gene matches: 12. This CDR3 has 19 amino acids.

The V and J genes are TRBV10-2 and TRBJ1-5; TRBD1 is a possible D gene (6 bases). Trimming pared 4 bases from V and 4 bases from J, leaving 17 bases between. The CDR3 has 16 residues. Per the germline V gene, CDR1 is WSHSY and CDR2 is SAAADI. The CDR3 protein is CASSGWDKGQNQPQHF. DNA for the CDR3: TGCGCCAGCAGTGGGTGGGACAAGGGGCAAAATCAGCCCCAGCATTTT.

The genes are TRBV6-2 or TRBV6-3 and TRBJ1-1; 10 bases are shared with TRBD1. This CDR3 region has 18 residues. The germline V gene has CDR1 MNHEY and CDR2 SVGEGT. J gave up 0 bases and V 2 bases, and 9 bases lay outside the gene matches. The CDR3 spells CASSYEWGQGRMNTEAFF. The CDR3 DNA is TGTGCCAGCAGTTACGAATGGGGACAGGGGCGGATGAACACTGAAGCTTTCTTT.

The chain combines TRBV7-2 with TRBJ1-3; 9 bases fit TRBD1. Germline V gene lookup returns CDR1 SGHTA and CDR2 FQGNSA. V gave up 1 base and J gave up 4 bases; unmatched junction bases: 11. The CDR3 loop spans 18 amino acids. For the CDR3, the DNA is TGTGCCAGCAGCTTAGTTCGGGGACAGGGTGCCACAGGAAACACCATATATTTT. This translates into CASSLVRGQGATGNTIYF.